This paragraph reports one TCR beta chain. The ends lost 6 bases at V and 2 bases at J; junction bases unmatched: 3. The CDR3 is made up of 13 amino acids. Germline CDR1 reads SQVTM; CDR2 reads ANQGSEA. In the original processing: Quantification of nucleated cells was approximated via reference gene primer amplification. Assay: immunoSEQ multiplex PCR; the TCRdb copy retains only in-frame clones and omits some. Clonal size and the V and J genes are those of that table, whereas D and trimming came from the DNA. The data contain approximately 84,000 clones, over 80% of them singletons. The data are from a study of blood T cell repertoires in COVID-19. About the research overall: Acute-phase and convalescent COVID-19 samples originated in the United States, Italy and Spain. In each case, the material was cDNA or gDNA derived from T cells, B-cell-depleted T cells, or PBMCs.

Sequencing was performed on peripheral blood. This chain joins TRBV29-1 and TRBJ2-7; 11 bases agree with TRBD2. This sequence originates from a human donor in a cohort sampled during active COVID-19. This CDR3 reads CSVTLAGAYEQYF. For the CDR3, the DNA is TGCAGCGTAACACTAGCGGGAGCCTACGAGCAGTACTTC.